The next 20 T cell receptor beta chains were all read from a single sample in a study of cytomegalovirus exposure and HLA in healthy donors. The PCR used 60 Vbeta and 13 Jbeta primers. Sequencing used immunoSEQ multiplex PCR; TCRdb keeps in-frame clones, though not all of them. The sample has approximately 150,000 clones; 76% are singletons. Sequenced: PBMCs. These receptors originate from a woman in her 40s in good health and CMV-seronegative.

The J gene is TRBJ2-1, the V gene TRBV4-1; 10 bases line up with TRBD1. Trimming at V came to 2 bases and at J to 4 bases, leaving 5 bases not matched to a gene. CDR3 length: 16 residues. Per the germline V gene, CDR1 is MGHRA and CDR2 is YSYEKL. CDR3 sequence reads: CASSQRGDRGYNEQFF. The CDR3 region has the DNA TGCGCCAGCAGCCAAAGAGGGGACAGGGGATACAATGAGCAGTTCTTC.

This chain connects TRBV19 to TRBJ2-7; TRBD2 is a possible D gene (6 bases). Trimming removed 1 base from V and 2 bases from J, with 6 bases in between. CDR3 length equals 13 residues. From germline, CDR1 is LNHDA and CDR2 SQIVND (reference sequence). CDR3 sequence: CASSIGGAYEQYF. DNA for the CDR3: TGTGCCAGTAGTATAGGCGGGGCCTACGAGCAGTACTTC.

This clone was found once. This chain joins TRBV18 and TRBJ1-6, with D unclear. The CDR3 loop spans 14 amino acids. Looked up from germline, CDR1 is KGHSH and CDR2 is LQKENI. V shed 4 bases and J shed 7 bases, with 11 bases lying between them. The CDR3 sequence is CASSRETGNSPLHF. The CDR3 DNA follows: TGTGCCAGCTCACGGGAGACTGGAAATTCACCCCTCCACTTT.

The J gene is TRBJ2-1, the V gene TRBV2; D call uncertain. Trimming shortened V by 4 bases and J by 8 bases, and 9 bases separated the two germline ends. From germline, CDR1 is SNHLY and CDR2 FYNNEI. CDR3 length: 12 amino acids. CDR3 sequence: CASSASRYEQFF. As DNA, the CDR3 is TGTGCCAGCAGTGCCTCTAGATATGAGCAGTTCTTC.

This clone was observed a single time. This sequence joins TRBV6-5 and TRBJ1-4; 10 bases map to TRBD1. V was clipped by 8 bases and J by 0 bases; unmatched bases: 3. Germline V gene lookup returns CDR1 MNHEY and CDR2 SVGAGI. This CDR3 spans 15 amino acids. CDR3 DNA: TGTGCCAGCGGGGACAGGGGAGCAACTAATGAAAAACTGTTTTTT. Translation gives CASGDRGATNEKLFF.

CDR3 sequence: CASSSGQGYFGYTF. The CDR3 DNA is TGTGCCAGCAGCTCCGGCCAGGGGTATTTTGGCTACACCTTC. This chain connects TRBV2 to TRBJ1-2; a weak D match, TRBD1 (6 bases). Trimming removed 6 bases at V and 7 bases at J, with 18 bases between. The CDR3 consists of 14 residues. Looked up from germline, CDR1 is SNHLY and CDR2 is FYNNEI.

The V call is TRBV27, the J call TRBJ2-3; TRBD2 matches 7 bases. The CDR3 is 16 residues long. Trimming at V came to 4 bases and at J to 4 bases, leaving 11 bases not matched to a gene. From germline, CDR1 is MNHEY and CDR2 SMNVEV (reference sequence). CDR3 residues: CASSSPAREGPDTQYF. The DNA for the CDR3 is TGTGCCAGCAGTTCGCCTGCGAGGGAGGGCCCAGATACGCAGTATTTT.

This chain uses TRBV29-1 with TRBJ2-5, with a possible D match to TRBD1 (5 bases). The germline V gene encodes CDR1 SQVTM and CDR2 ANQGSEA. This CDR3 is 16 amino acids long. Deletions cut 6 bases from V and 9 bases from J, with 29 bases between. CDR3 region: CSVPYGQGRDASAQYF. Here the CDR3 DNA reads TGCAGCGTCCCTTACGGCCAGGGTCGTGATGCGTCGGCCCAGTACTTC.

The rearrangement uses TRBV7-2 and TRBJ2-2; 7 bases line up with TRBD1. The CDR3 totals 14 residues. With V trimmed by 5 bases and J by 3 bases, 3 bases remained unmatched. Germline V gene lookup returns CDR1 SGHTA and CDR2 FQGNSA. CDR3 nucleotide sequence: TGTGCCAGCAGCAGAGACAGGGACACCGGGGAGCTGTTTTTT. It translates to CASSRDRDTGELFF.

The chain combines TRBV2 with TRBJ1-2; D possibly corresponds to TRBD1 (6 bases). Between the trimmed V and J ends, which lost 7 bases and 0 bases, there was a span of 15 bases. CDR1 is SNHLY and CDR2 is FYNNEI in the germline V gene. CDR3 length: 15 residues. CDR3 sequence reads: CASTPGGAANYGYTF. The CDR3 region has the DNA TGTGCCAGCACGCCGGGGGGGGCAGCTAACTATGGCTACACCTTC.

This clone was seen more than once but under ten times. This chain connects TRBV30 to TRBJ1-2; 7 positions agree with TRBD1. CDR3 length: 12 residues. Germline CDR1 is GTSNPN and CDR2 is SVGIG (reference sequence). Trimming at V came to 5 bases and at J to 4 bases, leaving 4 bases not matched to a gene. CDR3 nucleotides: TGTGCCTGGGTTCCAGGGGGCTATGGCTACACCTTC. This codes for CAWVPGGYGYTF.

The chain carries TRBV11-2 and TRBJ2-3; a possible D gene is TRBD2 (5 bases). V was shortened by 1 base and J by 1 base, with 9 bases between the two germline ends. The CDR3 sequence is 15 residues long. Germline CDR1 is SGHAT and CDR2 is FQNNGV. The CDR3 bases are TGTGCCAGCAGCTTAGGAGGGTCGGGCACAGATACGCAGTATTTT. This translates into CASSLGGSGTDTQYF.

This chain connects TRBV19 to TRBJ2-3, with 8 bases identical to TRBD1. This CDR3 region has 15 residues. The junction had 7 bases not matched to a gene; V was cut back by 7 bases and J by 1 base. The germline V gene encodes CDR1 LNHDA and CDR2 SQIVND (reference sequence). The CDR3 DNA is TGTGCCAGTAACCCGACAGGGGTCGGCACAGATACGCAGTATTTT. It encodes CASNPTGVGTDTQYF.

The V call is TRBV6-5, the J call TRBJ2-7; D possibly corresponds to TRBD1 (6 bases). Trimming removed 6 bases at V and 3 bases at J, with 15 bases between. The length of the CDR3 is 14 residues. Germline CDR1 and CDR2: MNHEY and SVGAGI. Written as DNA, the CDR3 is TGTGCCAGCAGGTCACAGGGCTTACTCTACGAGCAGTACTTC. Translation gives CASRSQGLLYEQYF.

The chain has TRBV15 and TRBJ2-7; 11 bases line up with TRBD2. There are 16 residues in the CDR3. CDR1 and CDR2 from the germline V gene are LNHNV and YYDKDF (reference sequence). The V gene end was trimmed by 2 bases and the J gene end by 2 bases; junction bases not matched to a gene: 5. The CDR3 DNA sequence: TGTGCCACCAGCAGATTACTAGCGGGAGTCCCCTACGAGCAGTACTTC. Translating gives CATSRLLAGVPYEQYF.

Concerning this clone: An end of the junction differs from the germline gene, which may be a read error. This chain joins TRBV6-5 and TRBJ2-1; D is uncertain. The CDR3 has 13 amino acids. CDR1 and CDR2 from the germline V gene are MNHEY and SVGAGI. The CDR3 is CASSYFRLGEQFF. The CDR3 DNA is TGTGCCAGCAGCTACTTTCGGTTGGGCGAGCAGTTCTTC.

The chain recombines TRBV6-6 with TRBJ2-1; TRBD1 agrees at 7 bases. V lost 6 bases to trimming and J lost 5 bases; unmatched junction nucleotides: 10. The CDR3 has 15 amino acids. Germline CDR1 and CDR2: MNHNY and SVGAGI (reference sequence). CDR3 sequence: CASRIRQGRNNEQFF. The DNA of the CDR3 is TGTGCCAGCAGGATACGACAGGGTAGGAACAATGAGCAGTTCTTC.

This clone was counted only a few times. This sequence joins TRBV7-9 and TRBJ2-7; weak D call: TRBD1 (6 bases). Germline loops: CDR1 SEHNR, CDR2 FQNEAQ (reference sequence). Trimming stripped 1 base from V and 5 bases from J, with 9 bases between. The CDR3 loop spans 13 amino acids. The CDR3 coding sequence is TGTGCCAGCAGCTTAGACAGGGTGGACGAGCAGTACTTC. Amino acids: CASSLDRVDEQYF. Variable domain in full (rest from reference TRBV7-9 and TRBJ2-7): DTGVSQNPRHKITKRGQNVTFRCDPISEHNRLYWYRQTLGQGPEFLTYFQNEAQLEKSRLLSDRFSAERPKGSFSTLEIQRTEQGDSAMYLCASSLDRVDEQYFGPGTRLTVT.

The chain has TRBV2 and TRBJ1-1; the D gene is possibly TRBD1 (5 bases). The CDR3 loop spans 15 amino acids. Germline CDR1 reads SNHLY; CDR2 reads FYNNEI. V was shortened by 4 bases and J by 1 base, with 13 bases between the two germline ends. The CDR3 loop reads CASSGRGEGNTEAFF. CDR3 in DNA: TGTGCCAGCAGTGGACGGGGGGAGGGGAACACTGAAGCTTTCTTT. Full variable domain (missing parts from reference TRBV2 and TRBJ1-1): EPEVTQTPSHQVTQMGQEVILRCVPISNHLYFYWYRQILGQKVEFLVSFYNNEISEKSEIFDDQFSVERPDGSNFTLKIRSTKLEDSAMYFCASSGRGEGNTEAFFGQGTRLTVV.

This clone came up many times. This rearrangement joins TRBV7-9 to TRBJ1-1; 8 bases map to TRBD1. This CDR3 comprises 14 residues. The V gene's germline CDR1 is SEHNR and CDR2 FQNEAQ (reference sequence). V trimming: 10 bases; J trimming: 2 bases; junction bases outside the gene matches: 9. The CDR3 DNA reads TGTGCCACCGACAGGGGTTACGATAACACTGAAGCTTTCTTT. Translation: CATDRGYDNTEAFF.